This T cell receptor beta chain derives from a study of blood T cell repertoires in COVID-19. In the authors' workflow: The authors estimated nucleated cell counts from reference gene primer amplification. TCRdb's table, derived via immunoSEQ multiplex PCR, lists solely in-frame clones and lacks some. The DNA was the basis for D and trimming; V, J and clone size are from that table. Of about 210,000 clones listed, around 86% are singletons. This clonotype originated in a woman between 50 and 59 years old with acute COVID-19. The source material was PBMCs or T cells enriched from blood (not recorded which).

The CDR3 region is CASSQSFGGLAGGRPYEQYF. The CDR3 DNA is TGTGCCAGCAGCCAATCGTTTGGCGGACTAGCGGGGGGGAGACCCTACGAGCAGTACTTC. The chain links TRBV3-1 (or the pseudogene TRBV3-2) to TRBJ2-7; 15 bases match TRBD2. CDR1 is LGHDT and CDR2 is YNNKEL in the germline V gene (reference sequence). After removal of 2 bases from V and 2 bases from J, the junction contained 13 bases not matched to a gene. This CDR3 has 20 amino acids.